This T cell receptor beta chain was obtained from a study of CD8 T cells in Susac syndrome. Trimming removed 8 bases from V and 8 bases from J, with 12 bases in between. Germline V CDR1 and CDR2: MNHEY, SMNVEV (reference sequence). The CDR3 totals 11 residues. A quantity of about 0.5 to 1 ug RNA underwent reverse transcription using random hexamers. It was immunoSEQ multiplex PCR that amplified TCR beta CDR3 across 54 Vbeta and 13 Jbeta. TCRdb reprocessed the immunoSEQ multiplex PCR reads with MiXCR, giving one entry per CDR3 protein. Of 400,000 or so distinct CDR3 sequences in the sample, approximately 89% were seen once. Sequencing targeted TCR beta in T cells from blood (CD8+ and CD4+).

The clonotype comes from a human donor with multiple sclerosis. Sequencing input: CD8+ T cells from PBMCs. V usage is TRBV27 and J usage is TRBJ1-2, with D perhaps matching TRBD1 (5 bases). CDR3 nucleotides: TGTGCCAGCTCGTCAGGGTCCGGCTACACCTTC. It codes for CASSSGSGYTF.